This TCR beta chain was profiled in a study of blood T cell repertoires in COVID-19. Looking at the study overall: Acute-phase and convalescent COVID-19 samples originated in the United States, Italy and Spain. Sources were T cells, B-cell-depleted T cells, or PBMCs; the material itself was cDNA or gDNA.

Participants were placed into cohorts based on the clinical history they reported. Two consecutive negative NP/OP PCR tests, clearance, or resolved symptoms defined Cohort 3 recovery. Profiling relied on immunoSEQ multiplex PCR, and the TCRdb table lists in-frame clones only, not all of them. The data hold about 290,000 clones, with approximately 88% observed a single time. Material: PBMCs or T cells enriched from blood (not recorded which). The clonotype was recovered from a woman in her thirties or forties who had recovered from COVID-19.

CDR3 amino acids: CAWSRQGATGELFF. The CDR3 region has the DNA TGTGCCTGGAGTCGTCAGGGTGCCACCGGGGAGCTGTTTTTT. The chain has TRBV30 and TRBJ2-2; maybe TRBD1 (5 bases). This CDR3 is built from 14 residues. Germline V lookup: CDR1 GTSNPN, CDR2 SVGIG (reference sequence). V shed 2 bases and J shed 4 bases, with 11 bases lying between them.